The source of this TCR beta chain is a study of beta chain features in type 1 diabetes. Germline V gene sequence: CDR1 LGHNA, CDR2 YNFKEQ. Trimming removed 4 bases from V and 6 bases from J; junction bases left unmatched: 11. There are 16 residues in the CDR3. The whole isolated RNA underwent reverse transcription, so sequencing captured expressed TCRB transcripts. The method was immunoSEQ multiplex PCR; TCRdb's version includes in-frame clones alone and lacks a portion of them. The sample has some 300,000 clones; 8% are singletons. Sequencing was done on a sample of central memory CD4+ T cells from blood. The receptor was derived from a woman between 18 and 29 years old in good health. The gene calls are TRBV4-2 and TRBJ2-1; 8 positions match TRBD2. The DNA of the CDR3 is TGTGCCAGCAGCCCGGGGGATAGCGGGGTAGTCAATGAGCAGTTCTTC. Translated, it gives CASSPGDSGVVNEQFF.